A selection of T cell receptor beta chains follows, all from one sample in a study of cytomegalovirus exposure and HLA in healthy donors. Clones were read by immunoSEQ multiplex PCR, and TCRdb kept only the in-frame ones, dropping some. Of some 70,000 clones listed, about 75% are singletons. The specimen was PBMCs. These receptor sequences come from a man between 18 and 29 years old in good health and CMV-seronegative. Each CDR3 is given with its conserved first and last residue. The D gene is left open where the match is weak. Clone size is not always given. Where it is, it says once, few, many or a class for expanded clones.

d_call j_call v_call clone_size cdr3_nt cdr3_aa
TRBD1 TRBJ1-5 TRBV6-5 . TGTGCCAGCAGTGCATGGACAGGGGGCAATCAGCCCCAGCATTTT CASSAWTGGNQPQHF
. TRBJ1-1 TRBV18 . TGTGCCAGCACCCGGCAGTTAGGAGGCACTGAAGCTTTCTTT CASTRQLGGTEAFF
. TRBJ2-2 TRBV5-1 . TGCGCCAGCAGCTTGGGCTTTAGAGGGACATCCACCGGGGAGCTGTTTTTT CASSLGFRGTSTGELFF
TRBD1 TRBJ2-7 TRBV29-1 . TGCAGCGTTGGAGGTCCAACAGGGGGCGGGTCCTACGAGCAGTACTTC CSVGGPTGGGSYEQYF
. TRBJ2-7 TRBV27 . TGTGCCAGCAGTTTAGGCAGAGGGCCCTACGAGCAGTACTTC CASSLGRGPYEQYF
. TRBJ2-3 TRBV7-9 . TGTGCCAGCAGCCGGGGGGATACGCAGTATTTT CASSRGDTQYF
. TRBJ2-3 TRBV5-4 . TGTGCCAGCAGCTTGGACGCTAGTACTACAGATACGCAGTATTTT CASSLDASTTDTQYF
TRBD1 TRBJ1-3 TRBV27 . TGTGCCAGCAGTTCAACAGGGGCCCCCGGAAACACCATATATTTT CASSSTGAPGNTIYF
TRBD2 TRBJ2-1 TRBV6-1 . TGTGCCAGCAGTGAGCCAGCGGGGACTTACAATGAGCAGTTCTTC CASSEPAGTYNEQFF
TRBD2 TRBJ2-5 TRBV29-1 . TGCAGCGCCCGCTCAAGCGGGGGGGAGACCCAGTACTTC CSARSSGGETQYF
. TRBJ1-3 TRBV6-5 . TGTGCCAGCAGTTACTCTGGTCCAGGGGGAAACACCATATATTTT CASSYSGPGGNTIYF
TRBD2 TRBJ2-1 TRBV4-2 . TGTGCCAGCAGCCAAGCCAACCCCTTTGCGGGGGGATCTTCCTACAATGAGCAGTTCTTC CASSQANPFAGGSSYNEQFF
TRBD1 TRBJ2-4 TRBV6-5 few TGTGCCAGCAGTCGGACAGGACTAGCCAAAAACATTCAGTACTTC CASSRTGLAKNIQYF
TRBD1 TRBJ2-6 TRBV11-1 . TGTGCCAGCAGCGAACAACGGGACAGGGGTCCGGATGGGGCCAACGTCCTGACTTTC CASSEQRDRGPDGANVLTF
. TRBJ1-4 TRBV5-1 few TGCGCCAGCGCTACAGGGTCTAATGAAAAACTGTTTTTT CASATGSNEKLFF